This paragraph reports one TCR beta chain. These data are taken from a study of early T cells in non-severe SARS-CoV-2 infection. Study information: Unsorted whole blood bulk RNA was sequenced, with unpaired chains.

V was pared by 8 bases and J by 9 bases, with 14 bases between. The CDR3 loop spans 12 amino acids. Germline V gives CDR1 MNHEY, CDR2 SMNVEV (reference sequence). TCRdb re-analysed the 5' RACE reads in MiXCR, keeping a single row per CDR3 protein. The repertoire holds roughly 40,000 distinct CDR3 sequences, with about 7% as singletons. The sequence was collected from an adult who was a healthcare worker with PCR-confirmed SARS-CoV-2 infection or an uninfected control (not recorded which). Sequencing was carried out using whole blood. The V gene is TRBV27, the J gene TRBJ2-1; possibly TRBD1 or TRBD2 for D (6 bases each). CDR3 DNA sequence: TGTGCCAGCGACGGGGGCGTCGGTGAGCAGTTCTTC. It is translated as CASDGGVGEQFF.